These T cell receptor beta chains were read from a single sample in a study of cytomegalovirus exposure and HLA in healthy donors. Assay used: immunoSEQ multiplex PCR; TCRdb lists only in-frame clones, some missing. The sample includes 130,000 or so clones, about 74% of them seen just once. The material sequenced was PBMCs. The source is a woman in her fifties or sixties in good health and CMV-seronegative. Both conserved end residues are part of each CDR3. The order of the fields is D gene, clone size, V gene, J gene, CDR3 DNA, CDR3 protein. D genes are given only for firm matches. The size entry is marked missing in some rows and otherwise reads once, few, many or a size class.

d_call: NA
clone_size: NA
v_call: TRBV6-4
j_call: TRBJ2-7
cdr3_nt: TGTGCCAGCAGGACGACATCCTACGAGCAGTACTTC
cdr3_aa: CASRTTSYEQYF

d_call: NA
clone_size: NA
v_call: TRBV2
j_call: TRBJ2-3
cdr3_nt: TGTGCCAGCAGTGAAGGGCGGCGGGATACGCAGTATTTT
cdr3_aa: CASSEGRRDTQYF

d_call: TRBD1
clone_size: few
v_call: TRBV7-3
j_call: TRBJ2-7
cdr3_nt: TGTGCCAGCAGCAACAGGGGAAGAAACGAGCAGTACTTC
cdr3_aa: CASSNRGRNEQYF

d_call: TRBD2
clone_size: NA
v_call: TRBV2
j_call: TRBJ2-1
cdr3_nt: TGTGCCAGCAGTGACGGGGGGGGGAATGAGCAGTTCTTC
cdr3_aa: CASSDGGGNEQFF

d_call: TRBD2
clone_size: NA
v_call: TRBV5-1
j_call: TRBJ2-3
cdr3_nt: TGCGCCAGCAGCTTGAGAGCGGGACGCGATACGCAGTATTTT
cdr3_aa: CASSLRAGRDTQYF

d_call: NA
clone_size: once
v_call: TRBV25-1
j_call: TRBJ1-6
cdr3_nt: TGTGCCAGCAGTGACGGACTCAAGAGCTCCTATAATTCACCCCTCCACTTT
cdr3_aa: CASSDGLKSSYNSPLHF

d_call: TRBD2
clone_size: NA
v_call: TRBV4-1
j_call: TRBJ2-3
cdr3_nt: TGCGCCAGCAGCCAAGTTCTAGGACTAGCGGGGCTCGAACCAAGCACAGATACGCAGTATTTT
cdr3_aa: CASSQVLGLAGLEPSTDTQYF

d_call: TRBD2
clone_size: NA
v_call: TRBV7-3
j_call: TRBJ2-5
cdr3_nt: TGTGCCAGCAGCGAAGGTGGAGGGGCTAGCGGGAGAAAGACCCAGTACTTC
cdr3_aa: CASSEGGGASGRKTQYF

d_call: TRBD2
clone_size: NA
v_call: TRBV7-6
j_call: TRBJ2-7
cdr3_nt: TGTGCCAGCAGCTTAGCGGCCCTAGCGGGGCTCTACGAGCAGTACTTC
cdr3_aa: CASSLAALAGLYEQYF

d_call: NA
clone_size: NA
v_call: TRBV5-1
j_call: TRBJ2-1
cdr3_nt: TGCGCCAGCAGCTTGGTGGGCCCCCGTCCGGGAGTAACAAATGAGCAGTTCTTC
cdr3_aa: CASSLVGPRPGVTNEQFF

d_call: NA
clone_size: NA
v_call: TRBV5-1
j_call: TRBJ2-3
cdr3_nt: TGCGCCAGCAGCTTGGCCCCCGCGGCAGATACGCAGTATTTT
cdr3_aa: CASSLAPAADTQYF